This T cell receptor (beta chain) appears in the sequencing data of a study of cytomegalovirus exposure and HLA in healthy donors. Study at large: Earlier work reported 117 million unique TCR beta sequences from about 170 million T cells. Among the roughly 370 genotyped donors, 81% were placed in the Caucasian-associated ancestry cluster.

The PCR contained 60 Vbeta and 13 Jbeta primers. The protocol was immunoSEQ multiplex PCR, while the TCRdb copy is restricted to in-frame clones and leaves out a portion. This sample has some 140,000 clones, with roughly 70% found just once. General study findings and limits: Analyzed later, most CMV-associated TCR beta chains appeared HLA-restricted. Sequencing depth across donors, presence/absence analyses assumed, was roughly uniform.

Notes on this clone: Its antigen is currently unknown.

The sequence was collected from a man aged 40-49 years in good health and CMV-seronegative. The specimen was PBMCs.

The CDR3 DNA reads TGTGCCAGCAGTTACGGGGCGGGAGGGCCCGCGCAGTACTTC. Its translation: CASSYGAGGPAQYF. This chain connects TRBV6-5 to TRBJ2-7; 9 bases are a match to TRBD2. V lost 2 bases to trimming and J lost 9 bases; unmatched junction nucleotides: 8. CDR1 MNHEY and CDR2 SVGAGI come from the germline V gene. CDR3 length: 14 residues.